Below, 27 T cell receptor beta chains from the same sample are listed, as sequenced in a study of CD8 T cells in ankylosing spondylitis. Using its own MiXCR run on the 5' RACE reads, TCRdb lists one record per CDR3 protein. The profile shows some 100,000 distinct CDR3 sequences, about 8.5% of them singletons. What was sequenced was blood, either unsorted or a sorted T cell fraction (not recorded which). The source of these receptors is a male donor with ankylosing spondylitis or in good health (not recorded which).

This clonotype was seen at least ten times. J is TRBJ2-2 and V is TRBV5-1; TRBD1 aligns across 7 bases. This CDR3 contains 16 residues. Germline lookup yields CDR1 SGHRS and CDR2 YFSETQ. The V and J ends lost 0 bases and 6 bases, in that order; junction bases with no gene match: 8. The CDR3: CASSLADGQVSGELFF. The CDR3 region has the DNA TGCGCCAGCAGCTTGGCCGACGGACAGGTCTCCGGGGAGCTGTTTTTT.

The gene calls are TRBV11-2 and TRBJ2-1; TRBD2 agrees at 9 bases. The junction had 0 bases not matched to a gene; V was cut back by 3 bases and J by 3 bases. The CDR3 has 14 amino acids. CDR1 and CDR2 from the germline V gene are SGHAT and FQNNGV. The CDR3: CASSFSGGYNEQFF. In DNA, the CDR3 is TGTGCCAGCAGCTTTAGCGGGGGCTACAATGAGCAGTTCTTC. Full variable domain (missing parts from reference TRBV11-2 and TRBJ2-1): EAGVAQSPRYKIIEKRQSVAFWCNPISGHATLYWYQQILGQGPKLLIQFQNNGVVDDSQLPKDRFSAERLKGVDSTLKIQPAKLEDSAVYLCASSFSGGYNEQFFGPGTRLTVL.

This clonotype was detected ten times or more. The J gene is TRBJ2-1, the V gene TRBV7-9; D call uncertain. The CDR3 has 15 amino acids. Trimming cost V 5 bases and J 2 bases, with 13 bases left between them. CDR1 and CDR2 (germline): SEHNR, FQNEAQ (reference sequence). This CDR3 reads CASSASIAPYNEQFF. The CDR3 DNA sequence: TGTGCCAGCAGCGCCTCGATTGCCCCCTACAATGAGCAGTTCTTC. The full variable domain, with the rest looked up from reference TRBV7-9 and TRBJ2-1, is DTGVSQNPRHKITKRGQNVTFRCDPISEHNRLYWYRQTLGQGPEFLTYFQNEAQLEKSRLLSDRFSAERPKGSFSTLEIQRTEQGDSAMYLCASSASIAPYNEQFFGPGTRLTVL.

There are many counts of this clonotype. The V call is TRBV9, the J call TRBJ2-3, with no clear D. Germline values: CDR1 SGDLS, CDR2 YYNGEE. The CDR3 spans 13 residues. Trimming pared 3 bases from V and 4 bases from J, leaving 9 bases between. CDR3 DNA sequence: TGTGCCAGCAGCGGGAGAGTCGCAGATACGCAGTATTTT. Residues: CASSGRVADTQYF.

This clonotype has at least ten counts. The chain uses TRBV5-1 and TRBJ2-1; D may be TRBD1 or TRBD2 (5 bases each). This CDR3 contains 16 residues. Trimming stripped 4 bases from V and 7 bases from J, with 21 bases between. Germline V gene data show CDR1 as SGHRS and CDR2 as YFSETQ. CDR3 sequence (DNA): TGCGCCAGCAGCGATGGACTGGGACCGTACGGGAATGAGCAGTTCTTC. Residues: CASSDGLGPYGNEQFF. Based on the CDR3 plus reference TRBV5-1 and TRBJ2-1, the full variable domain is KAGVTQTPRYLIKTRGQQVTLSCSPISGHRSVSWYQQTPGQGLQFLFEYFSETQRNKGNFPGRFSGRQFSNSRSEMNVSTLELGDSALYLCASSDGLGPYGNEQFFGPGTRLTVL.

This clonotype was picked up a small number of times. The chain links TRBV10-3 to TRBJ2-7, with a weak D call TRBD2 (6 bases). Germline V gene data show CDR1 as ENHRY and CDR2 as SYGVKD. The CDR3 has 15 residues. The V end lost 6 bases, the J end lost 6 bases, and 21 bases lay between the germline ends. The DNA for the CDR3 is TGTGCCATCAGCGGGGAGGCAGGTAGTTTGGGCGAGCAGTACTTC. Translating gives CAISGEAGSLGEQYF.

This clonotype was detected ten times or more. The V and J genes are TRBV6-2 or TRBV6-3 and TRBJ1-5; 7 positions agree with TRBD1. The CDR3 consists of 14 residues. Trimming removed 6 bases from V and 11 bases from J; junction bases left unmatched: 13. Germline V gene lookup returns CDR1 MNHEY and CDR2 SVGEGT. In DNA form, the CDR3 reads TGTGCCAGCAGGTACGGGACAGCTACGTCGGCCCAGCATTTT. Translating it yields CASRYGTATSAQHF.

This clonotype was counted only a few times. This chain links TRBV30 with TRBJ1-5, with D possibly being TRBD1 (5 bases). V gave up 2 bases and J gave up 1 base, with 9 bases separating them. In germline, CDR1 is GTSNPN, CDR2 SVGIG (reference sequence). The length of the CDR3 is 14 residues. CDR3 residues: CAWSTGGSNQPQHF. CDR3 DNA: TGTGCCTGGAGTACGGGGGGAAGCAATCAGCCCCAGCATTTT.

This clonotype was seen many times. The chain uses TRBV12-3 or TRBV12-4 and TRBJ1-1; possibly TRBD1 for D (6 bases). The CDR3 contains 14 residues. The V gene lost 5 bases and the J gene lost 4 bases, with 14 bases spanning the gap. For the CDR3, the DNA is TGTGCCAGCAGTCTCAGGGGCTCAGGCACTGAAGCTTTCTTT. As protein: CASSLRGSGTEAFF.

The sample holds many counts of this clonotype. This sequence joins TRBV12-3 or TRBV12-4 and TRBJ2-1; 9 positions agree with TRBD1. CDR3 size: 14 residues. Trimming cost V 7 bases and J 5 bases; bases outside gene matches: 6. CDR3 bases: TGTGCCAGCACAAGGACAGGGGTGGACAATGAGCAGTTCTTC. Translation: CASTRTGVDNEQFF.

The table lists this clonotype with many counts. V usage is TRBV20-1 and J usage is TRBJ1-1; no clear D. The germline V gene encodes CDR1 DFQATT and CDR2 SNEGSKA (reference sequence). Trimming took 0 bases from V and 9 from J, leaving 11 bases between them. The CDR3 has 12 amino acids. CDR3 residues: CSARESREKAFF. The CDR3 DNA sequence: TGCAGTGCTAGAGAGAGTAGGGAGAAAGCTTTCTTT.

CDR3 sequence reads: CASIRPGANVLTF. The CDR3 nucleotides read TGTGCCAGCATCAGGCCTGGGGCCAACGTCCTGACTTTC. The V call is TRBV6-6, the J call TRBJ2-6; D is ambiguous. The CDR3 has 13 residues. V gave up 7 bases and J gave up 2 bases, with 6 bases separating them. Germline V gene lookup returns CDR1 MNHNY and CDR2 SVGAGI (reference sequence).

Ten or more counts support this clonotype. This CDR3 reads CASSRIGWTDTQYF. The CDR3 nucleotides are TGTGCCAGCAGCCGGATCGGGTGGACAGATACGCAGTATTTT. This rearrangement joins TRBV5-6 to TRBJ2-3; D unresolved. Germline V gene lookup returns CDR1 SGHDT and CDR2 YYEEEE. CDR3 length: 14 residues. The V end lost 4 bases, the J end lost 3 bases, and 12 bases lay between the germline ends. Full variable domain (missing parts from reference TRBV5-6 and TRBJ2-3): DAGVTQSPTHLIKTRGQQVTLRCSPKSGHDTVSWYQQALGQGPQFIFQYYEEEERQRGNFPDRFSGHQFPNYSSELNVNALLLGDSALYLCASSRIGWTDTQYFGPGTRLTVL.

In this sample, this clonotype turned up many times. This chain connects TRBV27 to TRBJ2-7; D might be TRBD2 (5 bases). Germline values: CDR1 MNHEY, CDR2 SMNVEV (reference sequence). V was cut by 8 bases and J by 3 bases, with 11 bases left in between. The CDR3 runs 12 residues. This chain's CDR3 is CASLSAGYEQYF. The CDR3, as DNA: TGTGCCAGCCTTTCCGCGGGCTACGAGCAGTACTTC.

This clonotype showed up many times. The chain recombines TRBV3-1 with TRBJ2-4; D is unclear. Looked up from germline, CDR1 is LGHDT and CDR2 is YNNKEL (reference sequence). V lost 4 bases, J lost 1 base, and 17 bases lay in between. This CDR3 spans 17 amino acids. CDR3 DNA: TGTGCCAGCAGCCGTATTGGGGTCCTCGGGGCCAAAAACATTCAGTACTTC. Protein product: CASSRIGVLGAKNIQYF. Supplemented by reference TRBV3-1 and TRBJ2-4, the full variable domain reads DTAVSQTPKYLVTQMGNDKSIKCEQNLGHDTMYWYKQDSKKFLKIMFSYNNKELIINETVPNRFSPKSPDKAHLNLHINSLELGDSAVYFCASSRIGVLGAKNIQYFGAGTRLSVL.

In its sample, this clonotype was seen many times. The chain recombines TRBV11-2 with TRBJ1-1; D not certain. Germline CDR1 and CDR2: SGHAT and FQNNGV. Trimming pared 3 bases from V and 5 bases from J, leaving 4 bases between. The CDR3 has 11 amino acids. In DNA, the CDR3 is TGTGCCAGCAGCTTTTTAACTGAAGCTTTCTTT. Its translation: CASSFLTEAFF. Supplemented by reference TRBV11-2 and TRBJ1-1, the full variable domain reads EAGVAQSPRYKIIEKRQSVAFWCNPISGHATLYWYQQILGQGPKLLIQFQNNGVVDDSQLPKDRFSAERLKGVDSTLKIQPAKLEDSAVYLCASSFLTEAFFGQGTRLTVV.

The chain links TRBV5-6 to TRBJ2-1; 10 bases align to TRBD2. CDR1 and CDR2 (germline): SGHDT, YYEEEE. This CDR3 is built from 15 residues. V lost 1 base, J lost 10 bases, and 8 bases stayed unmatched. The CDR3 DNA follows: TGTGCCAGCAGCTTGACGACTAGCGGGTGGGACGAGCAGTTCTTC. Its protein is CASSLTTSGWDEQFF. The full variable domain, in which reference TRBV5-6 and TRBJ2-1 provide the parts outside the CDR3, is DAGVTQSPTHLIKTRGQQVTLRCSPKSGHDTVSWYQQALGQGPQFIFQYYEEEERQRGNFPDRFSGHQFPNYSSELNVNALLLGDSALYLCASSLTTSGWDEQFFGPGTRLTVL.

In this sample, this clonotype turned up many times. V is TRBV4-3 and J is TRBJ2-2; perhaps TRBD1 as D (5 bases). The V and J ends lost 0 bases and 5 bases respectively, with 13 bases between them. This CDR3 contains 16 residues. The germline CDR1 and CDR2 sequences are LGHNA and YSLEER. The CDR3 reads CASSQDETAWTGELFF. As DNA, the CDR3 is TGCGCCAGCAGCCAAGATGAGACAGCATGGACCGGGGAGCTGTTTTTT.

This clonotype was seen repeatedly, ten times or more. The chain combines TRBV19 with TRBJ2-4; D unresolved. This CDR3 has 16 amino acids. CDR1 is LNHDA and CDR2 is SQIVND in the germline V gene (reference sequence). V was pared by 6 bases and J by 0 bases, with 15 bases between. The CDR3 sequence: CASSPVAGAAKNIQYF. CDR3 bases: TGTGCCAGTAGCCCCGTGGCTGGCGCAGCCAAAAACATTCAGTACTTC. Combining the CDR3 with reference TRBV19 and TRBJ2-4 gives the whole variable domain DGGITQSPKYLFRKEGQNVTLSCEQNLNHDAMYWYRQDPGQGLRLIYYSQIVNDFQKGDIAEGYSVSREKKESFPLTVTSAQKNPTAFYLCASSPVAGAAKNIQYFGAGTRLSVL.

This clonotype showed up many times. The CDR3 sequence is CSVAPRTQETQYF. The CDR3 DNA reads TGCAGCGTAGCTCCTCGGACCCAAGAGACCCAGTACTTC. This chain joins TRBV29-1 and TRBJ2-5; D ambiguous. V lost 6 bases to trimming and J lost 1 base, with 12 bases between them. Germline-derived CDR1 and CDR2 are SQVTM and ANQGSEA. The CDR3 has 13 residues.

The sample holds many counts of this clonotype. V gene TRBV20-1 combines with J gene TRBJ2-5; 7 bases agree with TRBD1. V shed 6 bases, J shed 5 bases, and the junction held 9 bases outside the gene matches. The CDR3 spans 13 residues. Germline-derived CDR1 and CDR2 are DFQATT and SNEGSKA (reference sequence). CDR3 nucleotide sequence: TGCAGTGCACCGCGGACAGGTCAGGAGACCCAGTACTTC. It yields the protein CSAPRTGQETQYF.

This clonotype was counted at least ten times. The chain has TRBV29-1 and TRBJ2-5; D remains unclear. The CDR3 covers 12 residues. V shed 2 bases and J shed 4 bases, with 8 bases lying between them. The germline V gene encodes CDR1 SQVTM and CDR2 ANQGSEA. This CDR3 reads CSVEPRRETQYF. In DNA, the CDR3 is TGCAGCGTTGAACCTAGGAGAGAGACCCAGTACTTC.

The genes are TRBV4-2 and TRBJ2-4; 10 nucleotides agree with TRBD2. CDR3 length equals 20 residues. Germline assignment: CDR1 LGHNA and CDR2 YNFKEQ. V trimming: 3 bases; J trimming: 0 bases; junction bases outside the gene matches: 14. The CDR3 DNA sequence: TGTGCCAGCAGCCATACTACCTCGGCACTAGCGGGGACAGCCAAAAACATTCAGTACTTC. Translated, it gives CASSHTTSALAGTAKNIQYF.

This clonotype was counted at least ten times. V gene TRBV9 combines with J gene TRBJ2-7, with 10 bases fitting TRBD1. CDR3 length: 14 residues. V gave up 8 bases and J gave up 4 bases; unmatched junction bases: 9. The V gene's germline CDR1 is SGDLS and CDR2 YYNGEE. The CDR3 DNA is TGTGCCAGTTCCCCCCGGACAGGGGGATACGAGCAGTACTTC. Translated, it gives CASSPRTGGYEQYF.

This clonotype showed up many times. The V call is TRBV4-3, the J call TRBJ2-2; no firm D call. Trimming removed 0 bases at V and 0 bases at J, with 8 bases between. Looked up from germline, CDR1 is LGHNA and CDR2 is YSLEER. The CDR3 covers 16 residues. CDR3 residues: CASSQDWNANTGELFF. The DNA for the CDR3 is TGCGCCAGCAGCCAAGATTGGAACGCGAACACCGGGGAGCTGTTTTTT.

This clonotype was counted ten times or more. The V gene is TRBV12-3 or TRBV12-4, the J gene TRBJ2-6; no clear D gene. V was shortened by 6 bases and J by 1 base, with 7 bases between the two germline ends. This CDR3 has 14 amino acids. In nucleotides, the CDR3 is TGTGCCAGCAGACCCCAATCTGGGGCCAACGTCCTGACTTTC. It encodes CASRPQSGANVLTF.

This clonotype was seen many times. The chain combines TRBV29-1 with TRBJ1-1; TRBD1 aligns across 7 bases. The CDR3 totals 21 residues. Germline V gene lookup returns CDR1 SQVTM and CDR2 ANQGSEA. V was clipped by 5 bases and J by 0 bases; unmatched bases: 27. The CDR3 DNA is TGCAGCGTTAATCAGGGGGAACTAAGGGGCCATTCCCGGGGATTGAACACTGAAGCTTTCTTT. Translated, it gives CSVNQGELRGHSRGLNTEAFF.